This TCR beta chain originates from a study of human T cells and chemical hapten exposure. Time point noted: pre-sensitization, week 0. Treatment given: therapeutic diphenylcyclopropenone sensitization with weekly scalp DPC. Non-pregnant alopecia patients aged 18 to 70, suitable for DPC therapy. The CDR3 has 14 residues. Germline assignment: CDR1 SQVTM and CDR2 ANQGSEA. V was clipped by 7 bases and J by 0 bases, with 13 bases between them. MiXCR, applied by TCRdb to the RACE reads, yields one record per CDR3 protein. This table has some 360,000 distinct CDR3 sequences, 4% to 6% appearing once. Source: whole blood, taken in connection with sensitization to the hapten diphenylcyclopropenone (DPC). The rearrangement joins TRBV29-1 to TRBJ2-1, with D uncertain. The receptor was isolated from a woman aged 45-59 years with alopecia areata. Some clones in this sample may be carry-over from other donors' samples. The chain's CDR3 is CSAMGSSSYNEQFF. The CDR3 nucleotides read TGCAGCGCCATGGGGTCCAGCTCCTACAATGAGCAGTTCTTC.